This T cell receptor beta chain appears in the sequencing data of a study of blood T cell repertoires in COVID-19. Whole-study context: COVID-19 samples from acute and convalescent phases originated in the United States, Italy and Spain.

Looked up from germline, CDR1 is MNHEY and CDR2 is SVGEGT. The CDR3 runs 15 residues. Losses at the gene ends were 1 base for V and 4 bases for J; bases not matched to a gene: 5. In the original analysis: Cell counts per sample came from amplifying reference gene primers. Produced via immunoSEQ multiplex PCR; TCRdb's table is partial and in-frame only. Clone size and V and J calls were adopted from that table, with D and trimming inferred from the DNA. This table holds 150,000 to 200,000 clones, 60% to 80% found once. The V call is TRBV6-2 or TRBV6-3, the J call TRBJ2-3; 7 nucleotides match TRBD1. Sample: peripheral blood. The sequence came from a man in his 70s with acute or convalescent COVID-19. The CDR3 nucleotides are TGTGCCAGCAGTTACTTGACAGGGTGGGCAGATACGCAGTATTTT. Amino acid sequence: CASSYLTGWADTQYF.